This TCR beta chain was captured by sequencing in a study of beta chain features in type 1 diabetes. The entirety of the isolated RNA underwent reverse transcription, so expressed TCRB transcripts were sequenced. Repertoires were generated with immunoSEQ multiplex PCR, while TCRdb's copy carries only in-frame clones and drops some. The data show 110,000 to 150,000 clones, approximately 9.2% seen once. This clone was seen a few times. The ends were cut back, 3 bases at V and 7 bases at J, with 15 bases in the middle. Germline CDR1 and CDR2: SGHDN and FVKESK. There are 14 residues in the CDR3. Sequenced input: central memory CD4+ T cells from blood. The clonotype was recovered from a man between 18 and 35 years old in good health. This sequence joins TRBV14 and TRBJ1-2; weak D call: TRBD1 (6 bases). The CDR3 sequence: CASSQLNRVGGYTF. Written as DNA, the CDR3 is TGTGCCAGCAGCCAGCTAAACAGGGTTGGTGGCTACACCTTC.